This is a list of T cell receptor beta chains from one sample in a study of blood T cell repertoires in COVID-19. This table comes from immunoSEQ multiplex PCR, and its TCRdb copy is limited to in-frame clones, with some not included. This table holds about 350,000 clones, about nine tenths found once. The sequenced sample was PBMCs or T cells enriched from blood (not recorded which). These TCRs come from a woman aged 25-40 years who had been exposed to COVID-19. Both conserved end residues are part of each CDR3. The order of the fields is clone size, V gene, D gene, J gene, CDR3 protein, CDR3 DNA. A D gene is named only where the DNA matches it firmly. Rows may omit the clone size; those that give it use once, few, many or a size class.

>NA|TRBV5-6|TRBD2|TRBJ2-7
CASSSRPSGSRNEQYF
TGTGCCAGCAGCTCCAGACCTAGCGGGAGTAGAAACGAGCAGTACTTC
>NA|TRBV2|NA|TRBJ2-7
CASSVTVGQYF
TGTGCCAGCAGTGTCACAGTCGGGCAGTACTTC
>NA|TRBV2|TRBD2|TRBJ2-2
CASSISGGRSTGELFF
TGTGCCAGCAGCATTTCGGGAGGGAGGAGCACCGGGGAGCTGTTTTTT
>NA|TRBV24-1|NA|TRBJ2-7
CATSPGGYSPTYEQYF
TGTGCCACCAGTCCCGGAGGTTACAGCCCAACCTACGAGCAGTACTTC
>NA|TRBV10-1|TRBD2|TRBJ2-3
CASRPGLGADTQYF
TGCGCCAGCAGACCTGGACTAGGGGCAGATACGCAGTATTTT
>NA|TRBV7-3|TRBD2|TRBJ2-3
CASSLTGTSGSPNTDTQYF
TGTGCCAGCAGTTTGACCGGGACTAGCGGGAGCCCAAACACAGATACGCAGTATTTT
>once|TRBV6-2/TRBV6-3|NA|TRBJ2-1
CASSTRTAGEQFF
TGTGCCAGCAGCACGCGGACTGCAGGCGAGCAGTTCTTC
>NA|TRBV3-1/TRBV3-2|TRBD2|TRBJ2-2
CASSQKLAGGQSTGELFF
TGTGCCAGCAGCCAGAAATTAGCGGGAGGGCAAAGCACCGGGGAGCTGTTTTTT
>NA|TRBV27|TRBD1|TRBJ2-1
CASSNRDRNYNEQFF
TGTGCCAGCAGTAACCGGGACAGAAACTACAATGAGCAGTTCTTC
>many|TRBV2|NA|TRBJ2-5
CASKSSRETQYF
TGTGCCAGCAAGTCTAGTAGGGAGACCCAGTACTTC
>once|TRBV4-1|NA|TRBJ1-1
CASSQRNHRVDTEAFF
TGCGCCAGCAGCCAAAGAAACCACAGGGTTGACACTGAAGCTTTCTTT
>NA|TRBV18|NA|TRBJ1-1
CASSPSTANTEAFF
TGTGCCAGCTCACCAAGCACAGCAAACACTGAAGCTTTCTTT
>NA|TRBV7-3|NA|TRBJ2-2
CASSSLPGFTGELFF
TGTGCCAGCAGCTCACTACCAGGGTTCACCGGGGAGCTGTTTTTT
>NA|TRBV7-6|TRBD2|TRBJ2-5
CASSLWSVRGAVQYF
TGTGCCAGCAGCTTATGGTCCGTGCGGGGGGCTGTCCAGTACTTC
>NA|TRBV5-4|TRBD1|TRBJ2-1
CASSFQGADEQFF
TGTGCCAGCAGCTTCCAGGGGGCCGATGAGCAGTTCTTC
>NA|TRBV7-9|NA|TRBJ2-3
CASSLLTAAITDTQYF
TGTGCCAGCAGCTTATTAACGGCGGCGATCACAGATACGCAGTATTTT
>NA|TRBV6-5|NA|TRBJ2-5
CASRPTLVETQYF
TGTGCCAGCAGACCGACACTGGTGGAGACCCAGTACTTC
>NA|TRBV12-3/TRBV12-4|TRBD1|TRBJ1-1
CASSRTGSTEAFF
TGTGCCAGCAGTCGGACAGGGAGTACTGAAGCTTTCTTT
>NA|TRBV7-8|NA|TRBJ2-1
CASSLGLAKGGEQFF
TGTGCCAGCAGCTTAGGTCTAGCGAAGGGTGGTGAGCAGTTCTTC
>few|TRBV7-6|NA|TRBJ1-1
CASSLGGRTEAFF
TGTGCCAGCAGCTTGGGGGGTCGGACTGAAGCTTTCTTT
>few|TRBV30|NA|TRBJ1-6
CAWVLDRTNSPLHF
TGTGCCTGGGTTCTCGACAGGACTAATTCACCCCTCCACTTT
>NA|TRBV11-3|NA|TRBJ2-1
CASTKGGGPYNEQFF
TGTGCCAGCACGAAGGGGGGGGGCCCCTACAATGAGCAGTTCTTC
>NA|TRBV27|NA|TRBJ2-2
CASSITGFGWELFF
TGTGCCAGCAGCATAACAGGGTTTGGGTGGGAGCTGTTTTTT